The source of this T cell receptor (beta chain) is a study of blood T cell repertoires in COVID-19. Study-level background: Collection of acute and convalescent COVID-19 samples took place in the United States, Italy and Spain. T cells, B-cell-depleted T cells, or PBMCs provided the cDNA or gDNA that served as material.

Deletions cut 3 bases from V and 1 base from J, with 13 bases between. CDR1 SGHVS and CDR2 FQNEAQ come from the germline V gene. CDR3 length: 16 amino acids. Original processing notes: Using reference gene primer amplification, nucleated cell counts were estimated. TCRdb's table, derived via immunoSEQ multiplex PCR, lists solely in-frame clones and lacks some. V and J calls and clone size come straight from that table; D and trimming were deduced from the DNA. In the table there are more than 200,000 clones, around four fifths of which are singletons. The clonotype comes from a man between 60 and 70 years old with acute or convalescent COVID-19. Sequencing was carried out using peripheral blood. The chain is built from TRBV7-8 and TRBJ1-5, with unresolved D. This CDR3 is CASSLSGFGSNQPQHF. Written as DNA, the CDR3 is TGTGCCAGCAGCTTGTCCGGTTTCGGGAGCAATCAGCCCCAGCATTTT.